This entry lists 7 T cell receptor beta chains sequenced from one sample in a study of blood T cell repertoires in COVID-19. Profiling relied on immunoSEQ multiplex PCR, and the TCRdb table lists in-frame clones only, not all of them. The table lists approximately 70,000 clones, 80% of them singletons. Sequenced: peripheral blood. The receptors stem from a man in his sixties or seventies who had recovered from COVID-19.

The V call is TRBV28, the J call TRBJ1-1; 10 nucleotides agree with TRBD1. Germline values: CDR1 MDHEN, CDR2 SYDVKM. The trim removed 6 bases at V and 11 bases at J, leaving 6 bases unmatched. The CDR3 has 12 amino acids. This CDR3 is CASRGQGQGAFF. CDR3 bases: TGTGCCAGCAGGGGACAGGGGCAGGGTGCTTTCTTT.

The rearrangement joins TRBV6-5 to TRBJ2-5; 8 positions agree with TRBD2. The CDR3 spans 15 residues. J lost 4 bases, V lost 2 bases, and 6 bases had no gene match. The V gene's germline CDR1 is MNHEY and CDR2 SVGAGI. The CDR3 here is CASSYGAGERETQYF. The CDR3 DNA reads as TGTGCCAGCAGTTACGGAGCGGGGGAAAGAGAGACCCAGTACTTC.

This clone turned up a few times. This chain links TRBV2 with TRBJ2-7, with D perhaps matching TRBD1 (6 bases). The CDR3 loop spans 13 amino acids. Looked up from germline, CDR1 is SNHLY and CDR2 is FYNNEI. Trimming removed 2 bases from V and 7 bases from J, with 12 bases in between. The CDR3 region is CASSERGTLEQYF. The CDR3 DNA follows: TGTGCCAGCAGTGAAAGGGGGACGTTGGAGCAGTACTTC. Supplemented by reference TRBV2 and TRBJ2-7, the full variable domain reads EPEVTQTPSHQVTQMGQEVILRCVPISNHLYFYWYRQILGQKVEFLVSFYNNEISEKSEIFDDQFSVERPDGSNFTLKIRSTKLEDSAMYFCASSERGTLEQYFGPGTRLTVT.

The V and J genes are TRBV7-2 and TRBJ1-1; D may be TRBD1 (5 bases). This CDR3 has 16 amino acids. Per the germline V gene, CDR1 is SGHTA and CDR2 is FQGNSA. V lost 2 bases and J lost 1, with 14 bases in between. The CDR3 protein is CASSLKALRGNTEAFF. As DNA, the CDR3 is TGTGCCAGCAGCTTAAAGGCCCTAAGGGGGAACACTGAAGCTTTCTTT.

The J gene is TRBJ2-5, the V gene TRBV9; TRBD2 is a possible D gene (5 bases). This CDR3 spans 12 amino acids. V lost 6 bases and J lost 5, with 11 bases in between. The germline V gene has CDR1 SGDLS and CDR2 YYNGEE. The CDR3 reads CASTIREETQYF. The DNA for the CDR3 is TGTGCCAGCACCATAAGGGAGGAGACCCAGTACTTC.

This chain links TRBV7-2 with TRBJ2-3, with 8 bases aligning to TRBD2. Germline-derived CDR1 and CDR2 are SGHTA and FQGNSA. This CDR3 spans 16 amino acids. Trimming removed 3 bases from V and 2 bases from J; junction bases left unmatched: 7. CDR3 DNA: TGTGCCAGCAGCTTTACGGGAGGGGACTACACAGATACGCAGTATTTT. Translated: CASSFTGGDYTDTQYF. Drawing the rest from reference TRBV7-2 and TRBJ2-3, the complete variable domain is GAGVSQSPSNKVTEKGKDVELRCDPISGHTALYWYRQSLGQGLEFLIYFQGNSAPDKSGLPSDRFSAERTGGSVSTLTIQRTQQEDSAVYLCASSFTGGDYTDTQYFGPGTRLTVL.

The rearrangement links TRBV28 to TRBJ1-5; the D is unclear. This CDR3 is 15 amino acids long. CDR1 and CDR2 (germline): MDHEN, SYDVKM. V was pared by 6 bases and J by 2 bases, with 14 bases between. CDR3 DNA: TGTGCCAGCAGATTTCAAATTAGAGGCAATCAGCCCCAGCATTTT. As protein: CASRFQIRGNQPQHF.